In this sample, the clone carrying this TCR beta chain turned up many times. The time point denotes: longitudinal time-point 1 (baseline). PBMCs stored at -80 C, numbering 2 million, were the origin of the unsorted libraries. CDR3 length: 15 residues. CDR1 is KGHSH, CDR2 LQKENI, per germline. V lost 6 bases to trimming and J lost 6 bases, with 19 bases between them. This sample was taken from a study of neurological immune-mediated disorders. One entry per CDR3 protein results from TCRdb running MiXCR on the 5' RACE reads. The sample holds some 54,000 distinct CDR3 sequences, about 10% seen once. The clonotype was recovered from a male donor with HTLV-1-associated myelopathy (HAM/TSP). V usage is TRBV18 and J usage is TRBJ2-3; tentative D call: TRBD1 (5 bases). Material: PBMCs. The CDR3 DNA is TGTGCCAGCTCGCCTCCGCGGCAGGGAAGGGATACGCAGTATTTT. It yields the protein CASSPPRQGRDTQYF.